This T cell receptor (beta chain) was obtained from a study of control samples from healthy donors and cancer patients (dated by TCRdb to about 2020). Receptor libraries were prepared by the immunoSEQ multiplex PCR assay. The immuneACCESS repertoire file appears here via TCRdb, limited to in-frame rearrangements. These files lack a portion of the clones; in checked studies, under half of the deficit traces to unresolved V genes, and the cause of the others is not known. This sample holds tens of thousands of clones; approximately 84% were observed only once. Around 40% of the sample rests with the top ten. About this clone itself: Its recognized antigen is unknown. The input lacks base qualities; no much larger clone sits a single base away.

Sequencing used PBMCs. The clonotype comes from a man between 70 and 80 years old with lung cancer.

The CDR3 region has the sequence CASTPRGTPGGEAFF. The DNA sequence reads TGCGCCAGCACCCCTAGGGGTACCCCGGGCGGTGAAGCTTTCTTT. The sequence is built from TRBV4-1 and TRBJ1-1; 5 matching bases give a weak D call of TRBD1. Counted from cysteine to phenylalanine, this CDR3 has 15 amino acids. Only CDR3 DNA remains: 45 bases, in frame from the first base. Between the V and J ends, shortened by 7 bases and 7 bases respectively, the junction contains 22 bases. Via the germline V gene, CDR1 is MGHRA and CDR2 YSYEKL.